A selection of T cell receptor beta chains follows, all from one sample in a study of blood T cell repertoires in COVID-19. TCRdb keeps only in-frame clones here, not all; method: immunoSEQ multiplex PCR. The repertoire holds under 55,000 clones, with roughly 85% as singletons. The source material was peripheral blood. These TCRs come from a human donor in a cohort sampled during active COVID-19. Each CDR3 is given with its conserved first and last residue. The order of the fields is CDR3 DNA, CDR3 protein, J gene, clone size, D gene, V gene. The D gene is left open where the match is weak. Clone size is not always given. Where it is, it says once, few, many or a class for expanded clones.

DNA: TGTGCCAGTAGTACCACAGGGGGCTCTGGGGCCAACGTCCTGACTTTC
CDR3: CASSTTGGSGANVLTF
J: TRBJ2-6
size: few
D: TRBD1
V: TRBV19

DNA: TGTGCCAGCAGCCGGGAGGGCTCGGAGACCCAGTACTTC
CDR3: CASSREGSETQYF
J: TRBJ2-5
size: NA
D: TRBD2
V: TRBV7-2

DNA: TGCGCCAGCCTCCCCGACAGGTTCTCCTTAAACACCGGGGAGCTGTTTTTT
CDR3: CASLPDRFSLNTGELFF
J: TRBJ2-2
size: NA
D: NA
V: TRBV10-2

DNA: TGTGCCAGTAGTAGGACAGGGTCAAACACTGAAGCTTTCTTT
CDR3: CASSRTGSNTEAFF
J: TRBJ1-1
size: NA
D: TRBD1
V: TRBV19

DNA: TGTGCCATCTCCCTAAACAGGGCGGATGGCTACACCTTC
CDR3: CAISLNRADGYTF
J: TRBJ1-2
size: NA
D: NA
V: TRBV10-3

DNA: TGTGCCACCAGCAGAGATTCAGGGAAAGAGACCCAGTACTTC
CDR3: CATSRDSGKETQYF
J: TRBJ2-5
size: NA
D: NA
V: TRBV15

DNA: TGTGCCAGCAGCTTGGCCGGAAGGGGCGGTGGGGAGACCCAGTACTTC
CDR3: CASSLAGRGGGETQYF
J: TRBJ2-5
size: NA
D: NA
V: TRBV5-5

DNA: TGTGCCAGCAGCGAGGATGGGACTGTTCAAGAGACCCAGTACTTC
CDR3: CASSEDGTVQETQYF
J: TRBJ2-5
size: NA
D: NA
V: TRBV5-5

DNA: TGTGCCAGCAGCCAAGAGGCCCTAGCCACTGAAGCTTTCTTT
CDR3: CASSQEALATEAFF
J: TRBJ1-1
size: NA
D: NA
V: TRBV4-2

DNA: TGTGCCAGTACCCTCACCTTCGGTGGAAACACCATATATTTT
CDR3: CASTLTFGGNTIYF
J: TRBJ1-3
size: NA
D: NA
V: TRBV6-5

DNA: TGCGCCAGCAGCCAAGACGTCAGGGCAAACTATGGCTACACCTTC
CDR3: CASSQDVRANYGYTF
J: TRBJ1-2
size: once
D: NA
V: TRBV4-3

DNA: TGCAGCGTTCGGCAACCCGCGGAGGAGACCCAGTACTTC
CDR3: CSVRQPAEETQYF
J: TRBJ2-5
size: NA
D: NA
V: TRBV29-1

DNA: TGTGCCAGCAGTGAAGCCAGGGAGGCAGCTAACTATGGCTACACCTTC
CDR3: CASSEAREAANYGYTF
J: TRBJ1-2
size: NA
D: NA
V: TRBV2

DNA: TGTGCCATCAGAGGACAGTTATCGGCTGGAAACACCATATATTTT
CDR3: CAIRGQLSAGNTIYF
J: TRBJ1-3
size: NA
D: NA
V: TRBV10-3

DNA: TGCGCCAGCAGCTTGGAGGGGACAAACTACGAGCAGTACTTC
CDR3: CASSLEGTNYEQYF
J: TRBJ2-7
size: NA
D: NA
V: TRBV5-1

DNA: TGTGCCAGCAGTTTTGTCCGGGATACGCAGTATTTT
CDR3: CASSFVRDTQYF
J: TRBJ2-3
size: NA
D: NA
V: TRBV14

DNA: TGTGCCAGTAGTCTAGGCCCGGACAGGGGAACTGGAAACACCATATATTTT
CDR3: CASSLGPDRGTGNTIYF
J: TRBJ1-3
size: NA
D: TRBD1
V: TRBV19

DNA: TGTGCCAGCTCATATCTGGGACAGGGGTACGAGCAGTACTTC
CDR3: CASSYLGQGYEQYF
J: TRBJ2-7
size: NA
D: TRBD1
V: TRBV18

DNA: TGTGCCAGCAGTACCGACAGGGGGCGACAGCCCCAGCATTTT
CDR3: CASSTDRGRQPQHF
J: TRBJ1-5
size: NA
D: TRBD1
V: TRBV6-5

DNA: TGTGCCAGCAGTGAGCCGCCGGACAGGTTCTCCTATGGCTACACCTTC
CDR3: CASSEPPDRFSYGYTF
J: TRBJ1-2
size: NA
D: TRBD1
V: TRBV6-1

DNA: TGTGCCAGCAGTTACGGACAGAGTAGCTCCTATAATTCACCCCTCCACTTT
CDR3: CASSYGQSSSYNSPLHF
J: TRBJ1-6
size: NA
D: NA
V: TRBV6-2/TRBV6-3

DNA: TGTGCCAGCAGCTTGAAAGGGACAGGCCTTTTAGGTGGAAACACCATATATTTT
CDR3: CASSLKGTGLLGGNTIYF
J: TRBJ1-3
size: many
D: TRBD1
V: TRBV11-2

DNA: TGCGCCAGCAGCCAAGAAATCGACAGGGAGTATGGCTACACCTTC
CDR3: CASSQEIDREYGYTF
J: TRBJ1-2
size: NA
D: TRBD1
V: TRBV4-3

DNA: TGCGCCAGCATCCCGCCCCAGGGAGGGACCCAGTACTTC
CDR3: CASIPPQGGTQYF
J: TRBJ2-5
size: NA
D: NA
V: TRBV5-1

DNA: TGTGCCAGCAGCCCCCCACAAAATTCACCCCTCCACTTT
CDR3: CASSPPQNSPLHF
J: TRBJ1-6
size: NA
D: NA
V: TRBV11-2

DNA: TGTGCCAGCAGCGAGGGGACTCTACTTAATGAAAAACTGTTTTTT
CDR3: CASSEGTLLNEKLFF
J: TRBJ1-4
size: NA
D: NA
V: TRBV9

DNA: TGCGCCAGCAGCTCGACAGCTTACGAGCAGTACTTC
CDR3: CASSSTAYEQYF
J: TRBJ2-7
size: NA
D: NA
V: TRBV5-1

DNA: TGCAGCGTTGGGCGTAGCGGGGATAGCTCCTACGAGCAGTACTTC
CDR3: CSVGRSGDSSYEQYF
J: TRBJ2-7
size: NA
D: TRBD2
V: TRBV29-1

DNA: TGTGCCAGCAGCATTACTAGCGGGGGGGCCGTGGAGACCCAGTACTTC
CDR3: CASSITSGGAVETQYF
J: TRBJ2-5
size: NA
D: TRBD2
V: TRBV7-9

DNA: TGCCTCCGGGGGCGGGAGGGGGAAATCCACGAGCAGTACTTC
CDR3: CLRGREGEIHEQYF
J: TRBJ2-7
size: NA
D: TRBD2
V: TRBV29-1

DNA: TGTGCCAGCAGCTCTGGGGACAGGAACTATGGCTACACCTTC
CDR3: CASSSGDRNYGYTF
J: TRBJ1-2
size: NA
D: TRBD1
V: TRBV7-9

DNA: TGTGCCAGCAGCCAGCGGACAGGGAAAGAGACCCAGTACTTC
CDR3: CASSQRTGKETQYF
J: TRBJ2-5
size: NA
D: TRBD1
V: TRBV3-1/TRBV3-2

DNA: TGTGCCAGCAGTACCGGGACAGGGCGGACTGAAGCTTTCTTT
CDR3: CASSTGTGRTEAFF
J: TRBJ1-1
size: NA
D: TRBD1
V: TRBV28

DNA: TGTGCCAGCAGTCGGGACAGCGCCCCAGATACGCAGTATTTT
CDR3: CASSRDSAPDTQYF
J: TRBJ2-3
size: NA
D: TRBD1
V: TRBV7-2

DNA: TGCGCCAGCAGCCGAGCCGGGACTGGGAACAATGAGCAGTTCTTC
CDR3: CASSRAGTGNNEQFF
J: TRBJ2-1
size: once
D: NA
V: TRBV4-3

DNA: TGTGCCAGCAGCTTAGGCGCGGGGCGGGAAAAACTGTTTTTT
CDR3: CASSLGAGREKLFF
J: TRBJ1-4
size: NA
D: NA
V: TRBV7-9

DNA: TGTGCCAGCAGAAACGGGTCCTACGAGCAGTACTTC
CDR3: CASRNGSYEQYF
J: TRBJ2-7
size: NA
D: NA
V: TRBV25-1

DNA: TGTGCCACCAGTGATACGACAGGGGCGAGTGAAAAACTGTTTTTT
CDR3: CATSDTTGASEKLFF
J: TRBJ1-4
size: few
D: TRBD1
V: TRBV24-1

DNA: TGTGCCAGCTCACCAGGACAGGGGAACGAGCAGTACTTC
CDR3: CASSPGQGNEQYF
J: TRBJ2-7
size: NA
D: TRBD1
V: TRBV18

DNA: TGTGCCAGCAGTTCTGTAGCGGGGAAGATGGTCAATGAGCAGTTCTTC
CDR3: CASSSVAGKMVNEQFF
J: TRBJ2-1
size: NA
D: TRBD2
V: TRBV6-5

DNA: TGCGCCAGCAGAGCAGGACAGAATCAGCCCCAGCATTTT
CDR3: CASRAGQNQPQHF
J: TRBJ1-5
size: NA
D: NA
V: TRBV10-2

DNA: TGTGCCAGCAGTCCCAATCGGTCGACAGGGCCCAACTATGGCTACACCTTC
CDR3: CASSPNRSTGPNYGYTF
J: TRBJ1-2
size: NA
D: TRBD1
V: TRBV6-2/TRBV6-3

DNA: TGCGCCAGCTCCTTGACAGGGCAACGAGAAAAACTGTTTTTT
CDR3: CASSLTGQREKLFF
J: TRBJ1-4
size: NA
D: TRBD1
V: TRBV4-3

DNA: TGTGCCAGCAAACTCCTGAGCGGGAGCTTCATTGAGCAGTTCTTC
CDR3: CASKLLSGSFIEQFF
J: TRBJ2-1
size: few
D: TRBD2
V: TRBV6-5

DNA: TGTGCCAGCAGCTTAAATTCAGCAGGCTGGAACACTGAAGCTTTCTTT
CDR3: CASSLNSAGWNTEAFF
J: TRBJ1-1
size: NA
D: NA
V: TRBV7-2

DNA: TGTGCCAGCAGTGATTCCCGGGACAGGGGCCCTGAAGCTTTCTTT
CDR3: CASSDSRDRGPEAFF
J: TRBJ1-1
size: NA
D: TRBD1
V: TRBV6-1

DNA: TGTGCCACCAGTGATCCCCGGACAGGTGGAAAAAGCACAGATACGCAGTATTTT
CDR3: CATSDPRTGGKSTDTQYF
J: TRBJ2-3
size: once
D: TRBD1
V: TRBV24-1

DNA: TGTGCCAGCAGCCAAGGTTCCGGGGATGGATATGGCTACACCTTC
CDR3: CASSQGSGDGYGYTF
J: TRBJ1-2
size: NA
D: NA
V: TRBV3-1/TRBV3-2

DNA: TGTGCCAGCAGCTTAGGACAGACAGGCCTGGGGGAGACCCAGTACTTC
CDR3: CASSLGQTGLGETQYF
J: TRBJ2-5
size: NA
D: NA
V: TRBV7-6